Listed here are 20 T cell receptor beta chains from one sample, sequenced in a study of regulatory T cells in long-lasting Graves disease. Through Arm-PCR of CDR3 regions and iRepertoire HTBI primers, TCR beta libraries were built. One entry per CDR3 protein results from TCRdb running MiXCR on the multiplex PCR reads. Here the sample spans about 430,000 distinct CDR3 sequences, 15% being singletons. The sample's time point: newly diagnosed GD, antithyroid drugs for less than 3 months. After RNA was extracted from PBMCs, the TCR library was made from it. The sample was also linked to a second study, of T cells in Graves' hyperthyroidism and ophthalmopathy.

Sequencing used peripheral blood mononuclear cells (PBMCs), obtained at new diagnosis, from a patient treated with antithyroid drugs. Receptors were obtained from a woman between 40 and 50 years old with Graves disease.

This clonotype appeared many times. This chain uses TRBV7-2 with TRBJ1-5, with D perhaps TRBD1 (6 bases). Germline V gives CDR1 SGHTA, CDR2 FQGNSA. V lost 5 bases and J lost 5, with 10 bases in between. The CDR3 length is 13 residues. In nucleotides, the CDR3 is TGTGCCAGCAGCCCGGGGGCAGATCAGCCCCAGCATTTT. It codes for CASSPGADQPQHF.

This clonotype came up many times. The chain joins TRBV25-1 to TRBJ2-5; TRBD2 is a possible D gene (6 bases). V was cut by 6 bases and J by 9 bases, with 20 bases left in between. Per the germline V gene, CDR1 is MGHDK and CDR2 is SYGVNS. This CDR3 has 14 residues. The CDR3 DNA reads TGTGCCAGCAGGGGGACGGGAGTTGGAGTGGCCCAGTACTTC. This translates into CASRGTGVGVAQYF.

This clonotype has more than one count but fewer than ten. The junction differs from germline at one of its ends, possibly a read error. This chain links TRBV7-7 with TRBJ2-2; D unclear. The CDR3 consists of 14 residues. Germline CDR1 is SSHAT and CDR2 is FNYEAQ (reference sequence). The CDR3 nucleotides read TGTGCTAGCAGCTTAGTGGCAGGTTCCGGGGAGCTGTTTTTT. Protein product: CASSLVAGSGELFF.

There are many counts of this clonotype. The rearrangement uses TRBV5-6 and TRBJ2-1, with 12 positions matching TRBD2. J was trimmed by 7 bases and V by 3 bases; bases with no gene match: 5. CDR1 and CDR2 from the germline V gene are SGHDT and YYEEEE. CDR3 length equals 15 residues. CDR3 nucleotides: TGTGCCAGCAGCTATGGACTAGCGGGATCTAATGAGCAGTTCTTC. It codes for CASSYGLAGSNEQFF.

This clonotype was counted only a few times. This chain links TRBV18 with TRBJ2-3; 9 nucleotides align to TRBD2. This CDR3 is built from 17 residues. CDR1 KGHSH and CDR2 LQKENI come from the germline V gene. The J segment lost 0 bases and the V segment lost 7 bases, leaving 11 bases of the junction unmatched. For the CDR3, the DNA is TGTGCCAGCTATGCAGCAGCGGGAGGCCCTAGCACAGATACGCAGTATTTT. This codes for CASYAAAGGPSTDTQYF.

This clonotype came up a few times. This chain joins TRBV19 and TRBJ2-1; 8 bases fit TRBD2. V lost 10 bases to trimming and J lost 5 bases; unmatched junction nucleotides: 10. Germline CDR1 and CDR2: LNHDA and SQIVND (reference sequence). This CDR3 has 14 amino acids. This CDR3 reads CATGGAGVDNEQFF. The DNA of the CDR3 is TGTGCCACCGGGGGGGCAGGGGTCGACAATGAGCAGTTCTTC.

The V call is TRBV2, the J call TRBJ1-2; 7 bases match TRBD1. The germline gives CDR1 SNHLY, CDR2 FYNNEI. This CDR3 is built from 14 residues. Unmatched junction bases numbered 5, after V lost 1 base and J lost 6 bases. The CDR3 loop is CASSEGDRRHGYTF. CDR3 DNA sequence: TGTGCCAGCAGTGAAGGGGACAGAAGACATGGCTACACCTTC.

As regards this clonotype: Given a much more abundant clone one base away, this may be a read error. The CDR3 nucleotides read TGTGCCAGCAGCGCCCGGGACGGGGAAGGTGAAGCTTTCTTT. Translating gives CASSARDGEGEAFF. The chain is built from TRBV7-2 and TRBJ1-1, with D tentatively TRBD1 (5 bases). Germline-derived CDR1 and CDR2 are SGHTA and FQGNSA. This CDR3 is built from 14 residues. Trimming took off 5 bases at V and 7 bases at J, with 17 bases between the two ends.

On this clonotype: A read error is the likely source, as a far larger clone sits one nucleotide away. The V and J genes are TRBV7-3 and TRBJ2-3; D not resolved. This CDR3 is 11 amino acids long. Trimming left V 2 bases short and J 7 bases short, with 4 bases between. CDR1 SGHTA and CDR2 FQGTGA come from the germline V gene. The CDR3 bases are TGTGCCAGCAGCTTAGAGAATACGCAGTATTTT. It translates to CASSLENTQYF.

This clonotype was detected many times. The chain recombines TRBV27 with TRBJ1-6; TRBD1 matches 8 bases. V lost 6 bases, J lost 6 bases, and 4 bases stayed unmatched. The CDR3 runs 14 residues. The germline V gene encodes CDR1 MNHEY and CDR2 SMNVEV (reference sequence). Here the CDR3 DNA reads TGTGCCAGCAGGCGGACAGGGATTAATTCACCCCTCCACTTT. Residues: CASRRTGINSPLHF.

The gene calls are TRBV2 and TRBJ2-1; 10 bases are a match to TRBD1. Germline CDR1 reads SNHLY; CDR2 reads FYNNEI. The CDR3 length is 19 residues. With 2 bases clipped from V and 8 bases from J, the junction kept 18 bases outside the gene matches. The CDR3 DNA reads TGTGCCAGCAGTGAAAGGGGAAGGACCGGGACAGGGGCGCACGATGAGCAGTTCTTC. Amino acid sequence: CASSERGRTGTGAHDEQFF.

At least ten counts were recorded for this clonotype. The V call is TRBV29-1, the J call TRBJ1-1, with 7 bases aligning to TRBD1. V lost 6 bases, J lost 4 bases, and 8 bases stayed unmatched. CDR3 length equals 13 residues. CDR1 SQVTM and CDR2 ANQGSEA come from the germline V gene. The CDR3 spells CSVSIGTATEAFF. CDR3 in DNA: TGCAGCGTCTCTATAGGGACAGCCACTGAAGCTTTCTTT. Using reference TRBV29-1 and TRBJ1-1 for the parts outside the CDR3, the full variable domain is SAVISQKPSRDICQRGTSLTIQCQVDSQVTMMFWYRQQPGQSLTLIATANQGSEATYESGFVIDKFPISRPNLTFSTLTVSNMSPEDSSIYLCSVSIGTATEAFFGQGTRLTVV.

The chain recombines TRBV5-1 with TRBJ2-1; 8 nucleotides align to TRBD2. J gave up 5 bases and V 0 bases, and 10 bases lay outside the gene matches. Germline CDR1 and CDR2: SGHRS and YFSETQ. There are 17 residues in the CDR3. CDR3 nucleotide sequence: TGCGCCAGCAGCTTGGCCTGGAGCGGGAGACCAAACAATGAGCAGTTCTTC. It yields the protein CASSLAWSGRPNNEQFF.

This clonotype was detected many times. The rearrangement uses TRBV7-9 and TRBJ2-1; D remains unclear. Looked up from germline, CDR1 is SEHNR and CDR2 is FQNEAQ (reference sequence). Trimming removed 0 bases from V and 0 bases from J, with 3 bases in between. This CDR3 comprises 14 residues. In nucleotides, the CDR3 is TGTGCCAGCAGCTTAGCGACCTCCTACAATGAGCAGTTCTTC. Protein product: CASSLATSYNEQFF.

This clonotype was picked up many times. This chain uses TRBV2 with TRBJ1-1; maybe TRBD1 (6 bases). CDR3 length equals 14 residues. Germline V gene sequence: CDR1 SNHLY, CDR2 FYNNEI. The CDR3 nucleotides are TGTGTTTCCAGCCCGGGGGCTTTGAACACTGAAGCTTTCTTT. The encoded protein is CVSSPGALNTEAFF.

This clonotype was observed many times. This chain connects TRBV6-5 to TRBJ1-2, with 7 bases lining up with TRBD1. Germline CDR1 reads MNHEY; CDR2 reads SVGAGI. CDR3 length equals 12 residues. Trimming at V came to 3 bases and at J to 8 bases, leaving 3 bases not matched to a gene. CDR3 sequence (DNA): TGTGCCAGCAGTTATACAGGGGACGGCTACACCTTC. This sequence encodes CASSYTGDGYTF.

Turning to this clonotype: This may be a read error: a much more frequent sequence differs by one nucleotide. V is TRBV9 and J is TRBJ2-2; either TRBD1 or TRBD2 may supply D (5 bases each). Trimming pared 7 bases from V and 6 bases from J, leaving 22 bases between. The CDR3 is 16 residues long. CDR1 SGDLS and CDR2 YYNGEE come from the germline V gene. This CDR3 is CASGRTGTRGAGELFF. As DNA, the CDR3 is TGTGCCAGCGGCAGGACCGGGACCCGAGGCGCCGGGGAGCTGTTTTTT.

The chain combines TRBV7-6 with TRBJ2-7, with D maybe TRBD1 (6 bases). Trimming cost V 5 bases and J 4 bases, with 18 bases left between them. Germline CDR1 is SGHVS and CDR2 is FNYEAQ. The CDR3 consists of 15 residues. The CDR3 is CASSPTTGLNYEQYF. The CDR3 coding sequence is TGTGCCAGCAGCCCTACTACAGGGCTAAATTACGAGCAGTACTTC. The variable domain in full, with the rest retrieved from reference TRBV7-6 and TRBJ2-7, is GAGVSQSPRYKVTKRGQDVALRCDPISGHVSLYWYRQALGQGPEFLTYFNYEAQQDKSGLPNDRFSAERPEGSISTLTIQRTEQRDSAMYRCASSPTTGLNYEQYFGPGTRLTVT.

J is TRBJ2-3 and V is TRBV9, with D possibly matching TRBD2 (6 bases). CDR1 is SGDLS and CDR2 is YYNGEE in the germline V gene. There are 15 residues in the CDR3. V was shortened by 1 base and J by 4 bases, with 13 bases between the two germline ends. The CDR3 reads CASSVQGGPSDTQYF. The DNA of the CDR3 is TGTGCCAGCAGCGTACAAGGAGGGCCGTCAGATACGCAGTATTTT.

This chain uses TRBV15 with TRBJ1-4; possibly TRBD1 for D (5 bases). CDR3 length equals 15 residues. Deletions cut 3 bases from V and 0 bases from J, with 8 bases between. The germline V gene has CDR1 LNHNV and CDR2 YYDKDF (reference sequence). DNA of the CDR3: TGTGCCACCAGCAGGGGACTTGCAACTAATGAAAAACTGTTTTTT. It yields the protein CATSRGLATNEKLFF.